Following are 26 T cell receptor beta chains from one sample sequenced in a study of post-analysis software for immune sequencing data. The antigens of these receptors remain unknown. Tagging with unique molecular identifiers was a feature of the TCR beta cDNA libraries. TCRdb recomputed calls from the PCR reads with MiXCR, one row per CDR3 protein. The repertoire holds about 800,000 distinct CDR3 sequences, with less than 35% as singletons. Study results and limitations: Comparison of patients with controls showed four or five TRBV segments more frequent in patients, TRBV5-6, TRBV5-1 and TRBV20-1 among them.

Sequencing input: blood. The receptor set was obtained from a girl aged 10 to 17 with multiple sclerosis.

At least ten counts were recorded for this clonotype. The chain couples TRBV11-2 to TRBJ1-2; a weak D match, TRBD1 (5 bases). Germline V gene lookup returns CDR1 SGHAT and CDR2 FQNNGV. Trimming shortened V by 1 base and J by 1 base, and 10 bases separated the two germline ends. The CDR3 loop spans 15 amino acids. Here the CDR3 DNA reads TGTGCCAGCAGCTTAGCGGCAGGGCTTAACTATGGCTACACCTTC. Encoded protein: CASSLAAGLNYGYTF.

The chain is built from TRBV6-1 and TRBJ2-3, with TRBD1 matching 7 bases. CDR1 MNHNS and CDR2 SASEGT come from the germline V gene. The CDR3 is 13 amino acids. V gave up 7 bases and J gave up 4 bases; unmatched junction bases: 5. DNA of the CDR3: TGTGCCAGCACGGTAGGGGGCCCAGATACGCAGTATTTT. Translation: CASTVGGPDTQYF.

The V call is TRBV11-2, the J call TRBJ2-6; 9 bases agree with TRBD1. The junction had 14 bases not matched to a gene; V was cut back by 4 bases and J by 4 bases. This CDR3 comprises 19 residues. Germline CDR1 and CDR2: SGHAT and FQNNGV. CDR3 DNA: TGTGCCAGCAGCTCACACAGGGGGACAGGGCCTGGCGGGGCCAACGTCCTGACTTTC. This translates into CASSSHRGTGPGGANVLTF. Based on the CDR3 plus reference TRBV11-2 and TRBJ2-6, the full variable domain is EAGVAQSPRYKIIEKRQSVAFWCNPISGHATLYWYQQILGQGPKLLIQFQNNGVVDDSQLPKDRFSAERLKGVDSTLKIQPAKLEDSAVYLCASSSHRGTGPGGANVLTFGAGSRLTVL.

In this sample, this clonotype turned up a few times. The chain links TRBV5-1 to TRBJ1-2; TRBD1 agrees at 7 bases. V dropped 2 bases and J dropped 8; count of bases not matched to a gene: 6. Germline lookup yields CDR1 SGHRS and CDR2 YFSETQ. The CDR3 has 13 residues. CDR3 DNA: TGCGCCAGCAGCTTTGGACAGGTCGGAGGCTACACCTTC. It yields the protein CASSFGQVGGYTF.

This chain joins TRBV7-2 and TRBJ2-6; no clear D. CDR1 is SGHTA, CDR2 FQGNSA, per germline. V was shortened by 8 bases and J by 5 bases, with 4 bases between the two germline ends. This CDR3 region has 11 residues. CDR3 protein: CASSWANVLTF. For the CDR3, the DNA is TGTGCCAGCTCCTGGGCCAACGTCCTGACTTTC.

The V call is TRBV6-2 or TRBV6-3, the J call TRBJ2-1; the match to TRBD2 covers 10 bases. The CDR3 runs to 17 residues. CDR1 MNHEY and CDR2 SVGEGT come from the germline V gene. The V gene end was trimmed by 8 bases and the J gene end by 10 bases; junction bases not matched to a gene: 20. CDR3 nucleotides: TGTGCCAGCTTCTCAAACAGGGGTAAGCGGGGGGGCCGAGAGCAGTTCTTC. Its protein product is CASFSNRGKRGGREQFF.

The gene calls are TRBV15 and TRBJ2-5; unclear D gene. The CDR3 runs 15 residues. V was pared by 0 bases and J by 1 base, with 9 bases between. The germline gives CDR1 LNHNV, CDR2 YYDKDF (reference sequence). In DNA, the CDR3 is TGTGCCACCAGCAGAGATCTGGGCCCCCAAGAGACCCAGTACTTC. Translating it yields CATSRDLGPQETQYF.

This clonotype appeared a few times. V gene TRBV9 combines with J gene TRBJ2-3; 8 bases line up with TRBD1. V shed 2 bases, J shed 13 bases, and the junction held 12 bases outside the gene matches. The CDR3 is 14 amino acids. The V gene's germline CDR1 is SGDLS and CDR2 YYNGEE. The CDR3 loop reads CASSVRTGLSREYF. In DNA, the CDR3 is TGTGCCAGCAGCGTGCGGACAGGGCTCTCTCGTGAGTATTTT.

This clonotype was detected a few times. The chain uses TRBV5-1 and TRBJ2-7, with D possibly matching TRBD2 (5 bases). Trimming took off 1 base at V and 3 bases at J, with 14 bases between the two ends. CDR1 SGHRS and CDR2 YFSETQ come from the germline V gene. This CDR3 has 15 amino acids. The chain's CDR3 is CASSLMVLEGYEQYF. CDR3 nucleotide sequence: TGCGCCAGCAGCTTGATGGTTCTCGAGGGCTACGAGCAGTACTTC.

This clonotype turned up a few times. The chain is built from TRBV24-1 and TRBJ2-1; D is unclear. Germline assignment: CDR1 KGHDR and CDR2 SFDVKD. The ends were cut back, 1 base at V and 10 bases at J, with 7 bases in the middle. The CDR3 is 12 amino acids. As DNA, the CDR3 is TGTGCCACCAGTGATTTACATCGGGAGCAGTTCTTC. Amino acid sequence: CATSDLHREQFF.

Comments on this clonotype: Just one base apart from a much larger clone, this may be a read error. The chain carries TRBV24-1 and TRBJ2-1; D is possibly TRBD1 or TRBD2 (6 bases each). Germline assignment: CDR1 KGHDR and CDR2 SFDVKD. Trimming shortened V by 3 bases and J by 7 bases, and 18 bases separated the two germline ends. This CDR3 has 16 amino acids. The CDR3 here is CATSDEGTPRENEQFF. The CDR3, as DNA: TGTGCCACCAGTGATGAGGGGACACCTCGGGAGAATGAGCAGTTCTTC.

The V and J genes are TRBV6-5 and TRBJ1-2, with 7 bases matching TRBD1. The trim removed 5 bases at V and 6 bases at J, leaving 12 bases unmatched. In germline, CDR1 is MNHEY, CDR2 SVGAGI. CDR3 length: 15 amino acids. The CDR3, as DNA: TGTGCCAGCAGTAGTCGACAGGGATCGGTAAATGGCTACACCTTC. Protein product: CASSSRQGSVNGYTF.

CDR3 DNA sequence: TGTGCCAGCAGCGTAGCCTTCGGGACTAGCAGCAATGAGCAGTTCTTC. Translated: CASSVAFGTSSNEQFF. The chain carries TRBV9 and TRBJ2-1, with TRBD2 identical over 9 bases. The CDR3 length is 16 residues. Germline V gene sequence: CDR1 SGDLS, CDR2 YYNGEE. V gave up 0 bases and J gave up 6 bases; unmatched junction bases: 7.

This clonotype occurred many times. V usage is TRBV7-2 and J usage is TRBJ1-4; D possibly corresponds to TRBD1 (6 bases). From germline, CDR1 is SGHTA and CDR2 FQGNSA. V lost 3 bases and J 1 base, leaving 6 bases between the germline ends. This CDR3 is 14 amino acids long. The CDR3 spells CASSLDRTNEKLFF. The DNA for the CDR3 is TGTGCCAGCAGCTTGGACAGAACTAATGAAAAACTGTTTTTT.

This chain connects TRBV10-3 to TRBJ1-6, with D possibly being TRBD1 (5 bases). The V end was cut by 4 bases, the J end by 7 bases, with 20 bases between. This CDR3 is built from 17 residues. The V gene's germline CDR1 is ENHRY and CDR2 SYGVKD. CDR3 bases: TGTGCCATCAGTGCTTCGGAGACGACGGGGGGGAATTCACCCCTCCACTTT. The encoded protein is CAISASETTGGNSPLHF.

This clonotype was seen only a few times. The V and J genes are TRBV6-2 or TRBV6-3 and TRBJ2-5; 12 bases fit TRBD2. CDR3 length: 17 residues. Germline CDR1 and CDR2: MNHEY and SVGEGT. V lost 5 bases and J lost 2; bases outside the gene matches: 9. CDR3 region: CASSRRTSGKLQETQYF. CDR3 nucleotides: TGTGCCAGCAGTCGTCGGACTAGCGGGAAACTTCAAGAGACCCAGTACTTC.

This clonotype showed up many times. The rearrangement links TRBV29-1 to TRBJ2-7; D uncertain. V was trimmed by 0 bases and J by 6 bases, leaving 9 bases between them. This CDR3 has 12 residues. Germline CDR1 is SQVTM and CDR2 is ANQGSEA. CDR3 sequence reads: CSVEEESREQYF. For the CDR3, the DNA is TGCAGCGTTGAAGAGGAAAGCCGCGAGCAGTACTTC.

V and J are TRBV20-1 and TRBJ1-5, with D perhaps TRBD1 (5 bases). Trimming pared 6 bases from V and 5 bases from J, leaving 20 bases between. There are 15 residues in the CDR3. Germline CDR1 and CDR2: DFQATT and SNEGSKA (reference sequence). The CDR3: CSATFPDKADQPQHF. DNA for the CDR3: TGCAGTGCCACCTTCCCGGACAAGGCCGATCAGCCCCAGCATTTT.

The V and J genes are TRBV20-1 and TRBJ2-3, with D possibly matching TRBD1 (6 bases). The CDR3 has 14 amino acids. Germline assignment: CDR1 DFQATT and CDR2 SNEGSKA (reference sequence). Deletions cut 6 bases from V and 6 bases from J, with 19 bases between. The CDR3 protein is CSAKPGQPWDTQYF. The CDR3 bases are TGCAGTGCAAAGCCGGGACAACCTTGGGATACGCAGTATTTT.

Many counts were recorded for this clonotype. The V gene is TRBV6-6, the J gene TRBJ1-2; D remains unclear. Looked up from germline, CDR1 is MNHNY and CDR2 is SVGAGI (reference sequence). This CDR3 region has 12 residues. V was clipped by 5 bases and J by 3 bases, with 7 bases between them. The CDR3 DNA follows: TGTGCCAGCAGTCGAACGGACTATGGCTACACCTTC. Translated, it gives CASSRTDYGYTF.

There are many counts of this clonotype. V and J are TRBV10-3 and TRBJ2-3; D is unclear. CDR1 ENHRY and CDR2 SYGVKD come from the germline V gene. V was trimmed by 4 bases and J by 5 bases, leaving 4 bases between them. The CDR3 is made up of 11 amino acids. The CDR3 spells CAISGGDTQYF. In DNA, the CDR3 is TGTGCCATCAGTGGGGGAGATACGCAGTATTTT.

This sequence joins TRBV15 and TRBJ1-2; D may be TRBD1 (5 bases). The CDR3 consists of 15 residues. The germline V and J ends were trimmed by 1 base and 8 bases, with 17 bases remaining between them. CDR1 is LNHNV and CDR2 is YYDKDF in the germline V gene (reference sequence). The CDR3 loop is CATSRAGGCAWGYTF. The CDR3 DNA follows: TGTGCCACCAGCAGAGCGGGGGGTTGCGCTTGGGGCTACACCTTC.

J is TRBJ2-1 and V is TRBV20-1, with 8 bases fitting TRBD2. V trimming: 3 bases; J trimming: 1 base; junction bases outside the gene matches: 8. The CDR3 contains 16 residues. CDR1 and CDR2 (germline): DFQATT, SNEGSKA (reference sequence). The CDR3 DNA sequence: TGCAGTGCTAGTGACGGGGGGGCCTCATCCTACAATGAGCAGTTCTTC. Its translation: CSASDGGASSYNEQFF.

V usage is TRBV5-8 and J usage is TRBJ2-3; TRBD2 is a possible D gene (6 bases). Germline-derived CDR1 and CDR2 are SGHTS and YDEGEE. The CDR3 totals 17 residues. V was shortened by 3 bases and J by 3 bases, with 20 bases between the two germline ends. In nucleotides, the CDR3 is TGTGCCAGCAGCTGGGGCGGAGGGCATAGGATAACAGATACGCAGTATTTT. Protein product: CASSWGGGHRITDTQYF.

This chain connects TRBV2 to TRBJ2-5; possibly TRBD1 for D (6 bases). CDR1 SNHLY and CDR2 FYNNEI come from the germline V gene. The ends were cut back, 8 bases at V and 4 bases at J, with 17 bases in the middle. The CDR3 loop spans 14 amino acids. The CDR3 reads CASRQTRGRETQYF. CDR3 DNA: TGTGCCAGCCGACAGACCAGGGGTCGAGAGACCCAGTACTTC. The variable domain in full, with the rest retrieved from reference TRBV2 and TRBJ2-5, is EPEVTQTPSHQVTQMGQEVILRCVPISNHLYFYWYRQILGQKVEFLVSFYNNEISEKSEIFDDQFSVERPDGSNFTLKIRSTKLEDSAMYFCASRQTRGRETQYFGPGTRLLVL.

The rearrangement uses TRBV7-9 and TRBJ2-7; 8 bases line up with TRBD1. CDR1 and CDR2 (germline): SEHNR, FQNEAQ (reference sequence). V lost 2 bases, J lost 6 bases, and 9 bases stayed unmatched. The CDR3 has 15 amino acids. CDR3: CASSLISGGGGEQYF. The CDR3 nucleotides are TGTGCCAGCAGCTTAATTTCAGGGGGCGGTGGCGAGCAGTACTTC.